This T cell receptor beta chain was captured in a study of T cell responses to AZD1222 COVID-19 vaccine. Libraries were prepared by immunoSEQ multiplex PCR; TCRdb keeps only in-frame clonotypes and omits some of them. The table shows approximately 110,000 clones, with about 90% occurring only once. Trimming removed 7 bases at V and 2 bases at J, with 15 bases between. The CDR3 spans 14 residues. Germline lookup yields CDR1 SEHNR and CDR2 FQNEAQ (reference sequence). The sequenced sample was peripheral blood, obtained 28 days after the second AZD1222 dose. This chain links TRBV7-9 with TRBJ2-7; TRBD2 is a possible D gene (6 bases). The source of this sequence is an adult who received the AZD1222 COVID-19 vaccine. CDR3 DNA: TGTGCCAGCATCCCGCGGGACTCACCCTACGAGCAGTACTTC. Residues: CASIPRDSPYEQYF.